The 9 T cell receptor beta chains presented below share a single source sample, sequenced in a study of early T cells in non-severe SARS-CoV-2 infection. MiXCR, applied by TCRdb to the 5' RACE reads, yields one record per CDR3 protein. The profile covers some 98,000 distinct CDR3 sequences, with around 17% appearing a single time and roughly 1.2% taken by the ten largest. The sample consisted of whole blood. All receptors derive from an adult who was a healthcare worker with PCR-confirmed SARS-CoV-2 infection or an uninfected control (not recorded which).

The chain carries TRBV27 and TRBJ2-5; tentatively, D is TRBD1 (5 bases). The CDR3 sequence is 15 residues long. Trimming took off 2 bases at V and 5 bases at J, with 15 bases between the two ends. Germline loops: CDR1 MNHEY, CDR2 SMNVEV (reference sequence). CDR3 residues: CASSLRVGAPETQYF. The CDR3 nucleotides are TGTGCCAGCAGTTTAAGGGTAGGGGCGCCGGAGACCCAGTACTTC.

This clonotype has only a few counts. CDR3 protein: CASSLAGRYEQYF. In DNA, the CDR3 is TGTGCCAGCAGCTTAGCTGGGCGGTACGAGCAGTACTTC. The rearrangement joins TRBV7-6 to TRBJ2-7; D call uncertain. The CDR3 has 13 amino acids. Germline CDR1 reads SGHVS; CDR2 reads FNYEAQ. Trimming removed 0 bases at V and 4 bases at J, with 7 bases between.

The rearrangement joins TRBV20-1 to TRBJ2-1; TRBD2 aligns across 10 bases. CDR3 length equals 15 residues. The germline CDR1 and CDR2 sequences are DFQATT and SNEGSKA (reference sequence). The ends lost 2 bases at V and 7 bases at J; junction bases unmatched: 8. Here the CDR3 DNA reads TGCAGTGCTAGATGGGCTAGCGGGAGTGTAAATGAGCAGTTCTTC. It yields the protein CSARWASGSVNEQFF.

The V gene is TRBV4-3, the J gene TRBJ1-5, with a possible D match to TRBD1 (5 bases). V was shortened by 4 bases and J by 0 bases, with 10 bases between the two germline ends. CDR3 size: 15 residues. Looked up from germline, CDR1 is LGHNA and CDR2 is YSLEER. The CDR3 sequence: CASSPGALSNQPQHF. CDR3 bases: TGCGCCAGCAGCCCCGGGGCCCTTAGCAATCAGCCCCAGCATTTT.

The CDR3 nucleotides are TGTGCCACTGGACAGGGGGTAAACGAGCAGTACTTC. Its protein is CATGQGVNEQYF. This chain connects TRBV19 to TRBJ2-7; TRBD1 agrees at 10 bases. This CDR3 comprises 12 residues. Germline trimming cut 10 bases from V and 5 bases from J; bases unmatched to any gene: 5. Germline CDR1 LNHDA, CDR2 SQIVND (reference sequence).

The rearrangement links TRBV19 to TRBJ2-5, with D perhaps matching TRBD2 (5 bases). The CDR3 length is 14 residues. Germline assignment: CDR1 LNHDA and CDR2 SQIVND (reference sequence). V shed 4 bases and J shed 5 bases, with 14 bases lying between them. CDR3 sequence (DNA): TGTGCCAGTAGTAACCCCCTGGACTCCGAGACCCAGTACTTC. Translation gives CASSNPLDSETQYF. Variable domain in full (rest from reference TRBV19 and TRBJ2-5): DGGITQSPKYLFRKEGQNVTLSCEQNLNHDAMYWYRQDPGQGLRLIYYSQIVNDFQKGDIAEGYSVSREKKESFPLTVTSAQKNPTAFYLCASSNPLDSETQYFGPGTRLLVL.

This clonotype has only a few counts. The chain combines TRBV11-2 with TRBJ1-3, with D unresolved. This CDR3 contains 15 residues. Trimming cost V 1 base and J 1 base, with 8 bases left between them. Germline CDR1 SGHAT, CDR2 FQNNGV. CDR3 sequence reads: CASSLGFTSGNTIYF. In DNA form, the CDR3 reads TGTGCCAGCAGCTTAGGTTTTACTTCTGGAAACACCATATATTTT.

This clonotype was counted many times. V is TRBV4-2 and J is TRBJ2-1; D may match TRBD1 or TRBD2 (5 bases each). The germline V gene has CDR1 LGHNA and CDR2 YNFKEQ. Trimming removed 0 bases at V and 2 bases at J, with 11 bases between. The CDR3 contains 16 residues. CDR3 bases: TGTGCCAGCAGCCAAGATTCAGGGACCCCCTACAATGAGCAGTTCTTC. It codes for CASSQDSGTPYNEQFF.

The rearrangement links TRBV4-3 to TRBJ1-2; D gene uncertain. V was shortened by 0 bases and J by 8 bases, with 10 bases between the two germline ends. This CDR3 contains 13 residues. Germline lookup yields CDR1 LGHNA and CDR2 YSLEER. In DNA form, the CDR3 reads TGCGCCAGCAGCCAAGATCTAGAGGGAGGCTACACCTTC. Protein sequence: CASSQDLEGGYTF.